The sequence of this TCR beta chain was determined in a study of blood T cells in healthy people across ages. Study outcomes and limitations: When set beside aged donors, long-lived donors presented more naive CD4+ cells and higher diversity.

In the case of this clonotype: Its cognate antigen is unknown.

Next came a second PCR, run for 7 to 11 cycles, which used a sample-barcoded 5' primer along with a J-beta primer mix. TCRdb passed the 5' RACE reads through MiXCR, listing each CDR3 protein once. The sample lists about 1.6 million distinct CDR3 sequences, 34% seen once, with approximately 11% in the top ten. From germline, CDR1 is SEHNR and CDR2 FQNEAQ (reference sequence). The CDR3 totals 12 residues. V shed 8 bases and J shed 2 bases, with 8 bases lying between them. The receptor was isolated from a woman aged 25 to 39 in good health. Sequenced material: blood. V usage is TRBV7-9 and J usage is TRBJ2-3, with a weak D call TRBD2 (5 bases). CDR3 nucleotide sequence: TGTGCCAGCGTCCGGGACACAGATACGCAGTATTTT. It encodes CASVRDTDTQYF. The full variable domain, its missing parts supplied by reference TRBV7-9 and TRBJ2-3, is DTGVSQNPRHKITKRGQNVTFRCDPISEHNRLYWYRQTLGQGPEFLTYFQNEAQLEKSRLLSDRFSAERPKGSFSTLEIQRTEQGDSAMYLCASVRDTDTQYFGPGTRLTVL.